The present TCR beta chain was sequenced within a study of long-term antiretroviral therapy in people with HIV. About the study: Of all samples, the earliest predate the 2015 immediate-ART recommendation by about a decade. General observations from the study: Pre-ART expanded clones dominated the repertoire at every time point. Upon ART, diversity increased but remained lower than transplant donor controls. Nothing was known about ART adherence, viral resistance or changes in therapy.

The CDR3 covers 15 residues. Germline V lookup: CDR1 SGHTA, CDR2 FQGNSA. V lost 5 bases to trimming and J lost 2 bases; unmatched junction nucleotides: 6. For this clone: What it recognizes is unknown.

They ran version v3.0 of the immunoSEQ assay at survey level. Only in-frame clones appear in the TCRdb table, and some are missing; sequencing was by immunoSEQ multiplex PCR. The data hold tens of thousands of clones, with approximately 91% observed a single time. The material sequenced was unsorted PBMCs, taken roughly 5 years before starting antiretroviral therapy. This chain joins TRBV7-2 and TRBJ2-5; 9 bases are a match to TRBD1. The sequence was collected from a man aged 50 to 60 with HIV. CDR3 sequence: CASSPQTGGQETQYF. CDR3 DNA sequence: TGTGCCAGCAGCCCACAGACAGGGGGGCAAGAGACCCAGTACTTC.